This passage covers 29 T cell receptor beta chains from one sample sequenced in a study of blood T cell repertoires in COVID-19. Profiled with immunoSEQ multiplex PCR; TCRdb holds only in-frame clones, not every one. The data contain 93,000 or so clones, around 84% of them seen just once; the ten biggest clones take up about 12%. The sample taken for sequencing was peripheral blood. The receptors derive from a human donor in a cohort sampled during active COVID-19.

In DNA form, the CDR3 reads TGTGCTAGTGGTCCAACCGGAGGTGAGCAGTTCTTC. It is translated as CASGPTGGEQFF. The chain is built from TRBV12-5 and TRBJ2-1; D is possibly TRBD2 (5 bases). V was pared by 5 bases and J by 9 bases, with 11 bases between. The germline CDR1 and CDR2 sequences are LGHNT and FRNRAP. This CDR3 region has 12 residues. Variable domain in full (rest from reference TRBV12-5 and TRBJ2-1): DARVTQTPRHKVTEMGQEVTMRCQPILGHNTVFWYRQTMMQGLELLAYFRNRAPLDDSGMPKDRFSAEMPDATLATLKIQPSEPRDSAVYFCASGPTGGEQFFGPGTRLTVL.

The V gene is TRBV7-9, the J gene TRBJ2-3; the D gene is possibly TRBD2 (6 bases). Germline lookup yields CDR1 SEHNR and CDR2 FQNEAQ (reference sequence). With 0 bases removed from V and 4 bases from J, the gap between germline ends came to 8 bases. This CDR3 spans 14 amino acids. CDR3 in amino acids: CASSLAGEADTQYF. CDR3 DNA sequence: TGTGCCAGCAGCTTAGCGGGGGAGGCAGATACGCAGTATTTT.

This sequence joins TRBV13 and TRBJ2-7; D gene ambiguous. Trimming took 2 bases from V and 1 from J, leaving 9 bases between them. The length of the CDR3 is 14 residues. Germline V gene data show CDR1 as PRHDT and CDR2 as FYEKMQ (reference sequence). In DNA, the CDR3 is TGTGCCAGCAGCTTATATATAGCTTCCTACGAGCAGTACTTC. Residues: CASSLYIASYEQYF.

The V gene is TRBV19, the J gene TRBJ1-3; unclear D gene. V lost 1 base and J 0 bases, leaving 10 bases between the germline ends. Germline loops: CDR1 LNHDA, CDR2 SQIVND (reference sequence). The CDR3 covers 16 residues. CDR3 residues: CASSIGSALSGNTIYF. DNA of the CDR3: TGTGCCAGTAGTATAGGGTCTGCACTCTCTGGAAACACCATATATTTT.

The chain employs TRBV7-9 and TRBJ1-6; tentatively, D is TRBD1 (5 bases). The CDR3 contains 16 residues. The germline V and J ends were trimmed by 5 bases and 6 bases, with 17 bases remaining between them. CDR1 is SEHNR and CDR2 is FQNEAQ in the germline V gene (reference sequence). CDR3 region: CASSARGGMSNSPLHF. The CDR3 bases are TGTGCCAGCAGCGCGCGGGGGGGGATGAGTAATTCACCCCTCCACTTT.

The rearrangement uses TRBV2 and TRBJ2-1, with TRBD1 matching 9 bases. V dropped 5 bases and J dropped 3; count of bases not matched to a gene: 5. Germline CDR1 SNHLY, CDR2 FYNNEI. CDR3 length: 15 amino acids. CDR3 protein: CASSTDRGYYNEQFF. CDR3 bases: TGTGCCAGCAGTACCGACAGGGGGTACTACAATGAGCAGTTCTTC.

The chain combines TRBV19 with TRBJ1-2; maybe TRBD1 (6 bases). The CDR3 has 16 residues. The V end lost 6 bases, the J end lost 4 bases, and 21 bases lay between the germline ends. CDR1 LNHDA and CDR2 SQIVND come from the germline V gene (reference sequence). CDR3 sequence reads: CASSPEQGRRSYGYTF. CDR3 nucleotide sequence: TGTGCCAGTAGCCCTGAGCAGGGGCGAAGGAGCTATGGCTACACCTTC.

J is TRBJ2-1 and V is TRBV27; maybe TRBD1 (6 bases). This CDR3 spans 14 amino acids. Germline CDR1 MNHEY, CDR2 SMNVEV (reference sequence). Trimming stripped 3 bases from V and 4 bases from J, with 10 bases between. CDR3 sequence (DNA): TGTGCCAGCAGTTTGTACGGACAGTACAATGAGCAGTTCTTC. Translated, it gives CASSLYGQYNEQFF.

The V and J genes are TRBV7-3 and TRBJ2-1, with TRBD1 matching over 8 bases. J lost 2 bases, V lost 3 bases, and 3 bases had no gene match. The length of the CDR3 is 15 residues. Per the germline V gene, CDR1 is SGHTA and CDR2 is FQGTGA. The CDR3 bases are TGTGCCAGCAGCTTCCAACAGGGGGCCTACAATGAGCAGTTCTTC. Amino acids: CASSFQQGAYNEQFF.

The rearrangement uses TRBV3-1 (or the pseudogene TRBV3-2) and TRBJ1-2; 7 bases line up with TRBD1. CDR3 length: 16 residues. Germline trimming cut 1 base from V and 2 bases from J; bases unmatched to any gene: 7. Germline lookup yields CDR1 LGHDT and CDR2 YNNKEL (reference sequence). The CDR3 here is CASSQGLGQLNYGYTF. In DNA, the CDR3 is TGTGCCAGCAGCCAAGGTTTGGGACAGCTAAACTATGGCTACACCTTC.

This clone appeared once. This chain joins TRBV2 and TRBJ2-1; TRBD1 aligns across 7 bases. V trimming: 2 bases; J trimming: 3 bases; junction bases outside the gene matches: 4. Per germline, CDR1 SNHLY and CDR2 FYNNEI. There are 15 residues in the CDR3. The CDR3 sequence is CASSEWQGDYNEQFF. The DNA of the CDR3 is TGTGCCAGCAGTGAATGGCAGGGGGACTACAATGAGCAGTTCTTC.

The sample holds one count of this clone. The rearrangement links TRBV5-1 to TRBJ2-5; 8 positions match TRBD1. The CDR3 contains 16 residues. Trimming cost V 0 bases and J 5 bases; bases outside gene matches: 9. From germline, CDR1 is SGHRS and CDR2 YFSETQ. CDR3 DNA: TGCGCCAGCAGCTTGGAGGGGGCCAGGGGGCTGGAGACCCAGTACTTC. It translates to CASSLEGARGLETQYF. Looking up the rest from reference TRBV5-1 and TRBJ2-5 gives the full variable domain: KAGVTQTPRYLIKTRGQQVTLSCSPISGHRSVSWYQQTPGQGLQFLFEYFSETQRNKGNFPGRFSGRQFSNSRSEMNVSTLELGDSALYLCASSLEGARGLETQYFGPGTRLLVL.

This sequence joins TRBV7-2 and TRBJ2-1, with D perhaps TRBD2 (5 bases). Germline V lookup: CDR1 SGHTA, CDR2 FQGNSA. This CDR3 comprises 15 residues. V was shortened by 5 bases and J by 2 bases, with 13 bases between the two germline ends. CDR3 sequence: CASSRGLMTYNEQFF. CDR3 bases: TGTGCCAGCAGCAGAGGACTCATGACCTACAATGAGCAGTTCTTC. The entire variable domain, with the rest obtained from reference TRBV7-2 and TRBJ2-1, is as follows: GAGVSQSPSNKVTEKGKDVELRCDPISGHTALYWYRQSLGQGLEFLIYFQGNSAPDKSGLPSDRFSAERTGGSVSTLTIQRTQQEDSAVYLCASSRGLMTYNEQFFGPGTRLTVL.

The chain joins TRBV5-1 to TRBJ2-3; perhaps TRBD2 as D (6 bases). Deletions cut 2 bases from V and 2 bases from J, with 9 bases between. This CDR3 has 14 residues. Germline CDR1 is SGHRS and CDR2 is YFSETQ. The DNA for the CDR3 is TGCGCCAGCAGCTTTAGCGGCCCCACAGATACGCAGTATTTT. This translates into CASSFSGPTDTQYF.

This clone has just one count. The V gene is TRBV30, the J gene TRBJ1-1, with 7 nucleotides matching TRBD1. Trimming at V came to 0 bases and at J to 6 bases, leaving 7 bases not matched to a gene. This CDR3 region has 14 residues. CDR1 is GTSNPN, CDR2 SVGIG, per germline (reference sequence). The CDR3 region is CAWSVPGRGSEAFF. The CDR3 nucleotides read TGTGCCTGGAGTGTACCGGGCAGGGGGTCTGAAGCTTTCTTT.

The chain joins TRBV7-9 to TRBJ1-2; 7 positions agree with TRBD1. Per germline, CDR1 SEHNR and CDR2 FQNEAQ (reference sequence). The CDR3 sequence is 12 residues long. Trimming cost V 5 bases and J 8 bases; bases outside gene matches: 5. This chain's CDR3 is CASSTRDRGYTF. In DNA, the CDR3 is TGTGCCAGCAGCACCCGGGACAGAGGCTACACCTTC.

The chain employs TRBV5-4 and TRBJ2-2; TRBD2 matches at 12 bases. The germline V gene has CDR1 SGHNT and CDR2 YYREEE (reference sequence). V lost 5 bases, J lost 7 bases, and 9 bases stayed unmatched. The CDR3 loop spans 16 amino acids. The CDR3 DNA is TGTGCCAGCAGAGCCGGGACTAGCGGGTGGAGCGGGGAGCTGTTTTTT. This sequence encodes CASRAGTSGWSGELFF.

This chain uses TRBV3-1 (or the pseudogene TRBV3-2) with TRBJ1-1, with TRBD1 as a possible D gene (5 bases). The germline V gene encodes CDR1 LGHDT and CDR2 YNNKEL (reference sequence). Deletions cut 3 bases from V and 1 base from J, with 9 bases between. The CDR3 consists of 14 residues. CDR3 sequence: CASSQITGNTEAFF. The CDR3 DNA reads TGTGCCAGCAGCCAGATAACAGGGAACACTGAAGCTTTCTTT.

The chain recombines TRBV9 with TRBJ2-7; maybe TRBD2 (5 bases). CDR1 is SGDLS, CDR2 YYNGEE, per germline. This CDR3 is 18 amino acids long. Trimming took off 0 bases at V and 5 bases at J, with 24 bases between the two ends. CDR3 residues: CASSVAPSGGRTQDEQYF. The CDR3 DNA is TGTGCCAGCAGCGTAGCCCCCTCCGGCGGCCGGACTCAGGACGAGCAGTACTTC.

The chain joins TRBV6-5 to TRBJ1-3, with TRBD1 identical over 9 bases. From germline, CDR1 is MNHEY and CDR2 SVGAGI. The ends lost 6 bases at V and 2 bases at J; junction bases unmatched: 5. This CDR3 contains 15 residues. The CDR3 DNA reads as TGTGCCAGCAGGGCCGGGACAGGGACTGGAAACACCATATATTTT. Translating gives CASRAGTGTGNTIYF.

This sequence joins TRBV9 and TRBJ1-1, with TRBD1 as a possible D gene (6 bases). The CDR3 spans 13 residues. Germline assignment: CDR1 SGDLS and CDR2 YYNGEE. Trimming shortened V by 6 bases and J by 0 bases, and 9 bases separated the two germline ends. CDR3 region: CASNQGMNTEAFF. CDR3 sequence (DNA): TGTGCCAGCAATCAGGGGATGAACACTGAAGCTTTCTTT.

This clone was detected a few times. At one boundary the junction diverges from the germline segment, which might be a read error. The chain uses TRBV14 and TRBJ1-2, with 7 bases lining up with TRBD1. Germline V gene lookup returns CDR1 SGHDN and CDR2 FVKESK. The CDR3 runs 12 residues. This CDR3 is CASSQNHGQAAF. The CDR3, as DNA: TGTGCCAGCAGCCAAAACCACGGACAGGCCGCCTTC.

The genes are TRBV5-4 and TRBJ2-7, with 8 bases that match TRBD1. Germline assignment: CDR1 SGHNT and CDR2 YYREEE (reference sequence). CDR3 length: 15 amino acids. Unmatched junction bases numbered 6, after V lost 4 bases and J lost 0 bases. In DNA form, the CDR3 reads TGTGCCAGCAGCCCTGACAGGGGATTCTCCTACGAGCAGTACTTC. Its protein product is CASSPDRGFSYEQYF. Based on the CDR3 plus reference TRBV5-4 and TRBJ2-7, the full variable domain is ETGVTQSPTHLIKTRGQQVTLRCSSQSGHNTVSWYQQALGQGPQFIFQYYREEENGRGNFPPRFSGLQFPNYSSELNVNALELDDSALYLCASSPDRGFSYEQYFGPGTRLTVT.

The chain uses TRBV6-5 and TRBJ1-1; D call uncertain. The CDR3 totals 13 residues. Between the trimmed V and J ends, which lost 5 bases and 2 bases, there was a span of 9 bases. CDR1 is MNHEY, CDR2 SVGAGI, per germline. The CDR3 nucleotides read TGTGCCAGCAGTAACGATAGAAACACTGAAGCTTTCTTT. Translated: CASSNDRNTEAFF.

The chain combines TRBV7-2 with TRBJ1-2; D unresolved. The germline V gene encodes CDR1 SGHTA and CDR2 FQGNSA. Between the trimmed V and J ends, which lost 1 base and 5 bases, there was a span of 14 bases. The CDR3 spans 15 residues. The CDR3, as DNA: TGTGCCAGCAGCTTAGGTACCTACCTGTGGTATGGCTACACCTTC. Amino acids: CASSLGTYLWYGYTF.

This rearrangement joins TRBV9 to TRBJ2-3; D is possibly TRBD2 (6 bases). The germline V gene encodes CDR1 SGDLS and CDR2 YYNGEE. The CDR3 consists of 18 residues. V shed 0 bases and J shed 0 bases, with 17 bases lying between them. The CDR3 DNA reads as TGTGCCAGCAGCGTAGAGTTAAGGGACTGGACTAGCACAGATACGCAGTATTTT. Encoded protein: CASSVELRDWTSTDTQYF.

The genes are TRBV2 and TRBJ1-3; 10 bases map to TRBD1. The J segment lost 4 bases and the V segment lost 4 bases, leaving 4 bases of the junction unmatched. The germline V gene has CDR1 SNHLY and CDR2 FYNNEI. This CDR3 has 15 residues. The CDR3 is CASSVDRGRGNTIYF. The CDR3 DNA follows: TGTGCCAGCAGTGTGGACAGGGGGAGAGGAAACACCATATATTTT.

Only a few counts were recorded for this clone. At one boundary the junction diverges from the germline segment, which might be a read error. V and J are TRBV5-8 and TRBJ2-5, with D hard to call. CDR1 is SGHTS and CDR2 is YDEGEE in the germline V gene. This CDR3 spans 14 amino acids. Here the CDR3 reads CASSLRQAQDTQYF. Written as DNA, the CDR3 is TGTGCCAGCAGCTTGAGACAAGCCCAAGATACCCAGTACTTC.

This rearrangement joins TRBV18 to TRBJ2-2, with 8 bases that match TRBD1. Germline CDR1 and CDR2: KGHSH and LQKENI. This CDR3 has 17 residues. Trimming removed 2 bases from V and 3 bases from J; junction bases left unmatched: 8. The CDR3 coding sequence is TGTGCCAGCTCACCAACCAAGGACAGGGAGGACACCGGGGAGCTGTTTTTT. It yields the protein CASSPTKDREDTGELFF.